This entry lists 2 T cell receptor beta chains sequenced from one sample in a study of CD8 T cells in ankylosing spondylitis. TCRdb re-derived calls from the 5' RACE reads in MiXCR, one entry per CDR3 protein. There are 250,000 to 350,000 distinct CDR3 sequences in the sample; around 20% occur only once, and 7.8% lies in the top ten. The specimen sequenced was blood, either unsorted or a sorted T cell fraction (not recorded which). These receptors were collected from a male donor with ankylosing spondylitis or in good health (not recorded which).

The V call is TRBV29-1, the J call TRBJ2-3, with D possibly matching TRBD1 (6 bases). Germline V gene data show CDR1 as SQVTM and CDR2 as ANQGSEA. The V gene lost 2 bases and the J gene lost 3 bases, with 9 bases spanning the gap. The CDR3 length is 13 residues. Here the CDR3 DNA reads TGCAGCGTTGAAACAGGGATTACAGATACGCAGTATTTT. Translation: CSVETGITDTQYF.

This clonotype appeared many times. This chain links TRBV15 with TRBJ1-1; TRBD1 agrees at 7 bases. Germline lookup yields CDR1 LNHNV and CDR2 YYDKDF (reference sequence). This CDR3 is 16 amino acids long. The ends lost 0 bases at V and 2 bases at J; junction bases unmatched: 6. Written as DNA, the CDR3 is TGTGCCACCAGCAGAGATATAGGGACAGCCAACACTGAAGCTTTCTTT. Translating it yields CATSRDIGTANTEAFF. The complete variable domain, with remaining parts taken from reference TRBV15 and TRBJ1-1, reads DAMVIQNPRYQVTQFGKPVTLSCSQTLNHNVMYWYQQKSSQAPKLLFHYYDKDFNNEADTPDNFQSRRPNTSFCFLDIRSPGLGDTAMYLCATSRDIGTANTEAFFGQGTRLTVV.